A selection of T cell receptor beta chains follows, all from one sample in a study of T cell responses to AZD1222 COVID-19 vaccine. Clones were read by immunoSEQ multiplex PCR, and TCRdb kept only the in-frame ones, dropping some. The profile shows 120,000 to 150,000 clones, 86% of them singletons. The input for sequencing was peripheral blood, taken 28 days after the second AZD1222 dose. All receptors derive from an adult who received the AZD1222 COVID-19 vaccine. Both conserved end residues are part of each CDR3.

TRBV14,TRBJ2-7,CASSLLPGLAGYEQYF
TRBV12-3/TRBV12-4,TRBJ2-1,CASSLRRNNEQFF
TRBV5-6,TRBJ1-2,CASSPDRGRGYTF
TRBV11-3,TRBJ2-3,CASSFSPTSYDTQYF
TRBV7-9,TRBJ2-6,CASKQGFAGANVLTF
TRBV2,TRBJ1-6,CATRLSSYNSPLHF
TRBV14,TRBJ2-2,CASSLLLAGLGELFF
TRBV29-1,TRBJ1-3,CSVRVSGNTIYF
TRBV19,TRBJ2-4,CASSIGAGGAKNIQYF
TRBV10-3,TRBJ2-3,CAISEKELSDTQYF
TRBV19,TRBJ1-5,CASSIASNQPQHF
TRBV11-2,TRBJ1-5,CASSLGRANQPQHF
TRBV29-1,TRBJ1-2,CSVEDPRGAFNYGYTF
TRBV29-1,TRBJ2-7,CSVAVGTGWYEQYF
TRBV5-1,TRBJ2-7,CASSLGTGVQYF
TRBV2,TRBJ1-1,CASSGGTEAFF
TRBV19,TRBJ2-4,CASSLKGLAGGSKNIQYF
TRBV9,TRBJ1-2,CASSVDPGTGNYGYTF
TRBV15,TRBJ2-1,CATRPGWGRGEQFF
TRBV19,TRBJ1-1,CASKPEVGNAFF
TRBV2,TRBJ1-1,CASRGLQGGNTEAFF
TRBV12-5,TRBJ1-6,CASGLVQNSPLHF
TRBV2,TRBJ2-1,CASSETGGAYNEQFF
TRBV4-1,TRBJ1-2,CASSQVGQGNYGYTF